This TCR beta chain is from a study of CD8+ T cells in alopecia areata (dated by TCRdb to 2017 to 2018). About the investigation overall: To study T cell clonal expansion in alopecia areata, the researchers applied high-throughput TCRbeta sequencing to both the C3H/HeJ mouse model and human patients. Scalp tissue and sorted CD4+ and CD8+ peripheral blood T cells from patchy and totalis/universalis alopecia areata patients and from healthy controls were covered by human TCRbeta sequencing. Scalp clonality was compared across normal scalp (n=4), patchy alopecia areata scalp (n=8), and alopecia totalis/universalis scalp (n=8). RNA was obtained with the PAXgene miRNA kit for fixed scalp, the miRNeasy kit for PBMCs, and the RNeasy kit for mouse skin. immunoSEQ multiplex PCR using 35 Vbeta forward primers and 13 Jbeta reverse primers was used to amplify TCRbeta CDR3 regions.

Preparation of the library involved the immunoSEQ multiplex PCR assay. RNA was extracted from all samples and reverse transcribed into cDNA as template for TCR sequencing. First-strand cDNA was synthesized using SuperScript III with a 2:1 mix of oligo-dT and random hexamers. Amplification bias was assessed with a synthetic immune receptor repertoire, and residual bias was removed computationally. From the authors' description of their analysis: Raw reads were preprocessed for error removal, and CDR3 was defined according to IMGT conventions as running from the conserved cysteine to phenylalanine. Clonality was computed by normalizing Shannon entropy by log2 of the number of productive unique TCRs and subtracting the result from 1. Whether each scalp clone was CD4 or CD8 was inferred by checking scalp TCRbeta sequences against the CD4 and CD8 repertoires from sorted blood. Entries here come from immuneACCESS through TCRdb and include only in-frame sequences with V and J called. Some clones fail to appear in such tables; in the studies checked, an unresolved V gene covers under half of the shortfall, and the cause of the remainder is unknown. V and J calls and clone size come straight from that table; D and trimming were deduced from the DNA. This sample comprises 13,000 to 15,000 clones, around 50% of them detected only once. The ten biggest clones cover approximately 3.9% of the sample.

Inclusive of the bounding cysteine and phenylalanine, the CDR3 is 17 residues long. Solely the CDR3 DNA is kept, with 51 bases framed from the first base. The germline V gene (reference sequence) yields SGHKS for CDR1 and YYEKEE for CDR2. V is pared back by 0 bases and J by 6 bases, with 22 bases lying between the germline termini. For four to six biomarker-study patients, CD4+ cells were further sorted into CD25+CD127- cells. Lesional scalp punch biopsies and peripheral blood were collected from alopecia areata patients. PBMCs were isolated by density centrifugation and stained for CD3, CD4 and CD8, and CD4+ and CD8+ T cells were sorted on a FACSAria. As part of a multicenter biomarker study, untreated alopecia areata patients were recruited. In the case of this clone: There is no known antigen for this receptor. Per-base quality was not reported, and no clone a single base away is much larger than it.

Study-level results and caveats: Compared with mice, TCR sequences shared between patients were less clear, possibly partly because of HLA diversity across the patient population. Compared with normal scalp, lesional scalp had higher clonality and more expanded CD8+ clones, particularly in alopecia totalis/universalis, a pattern that suggests antigenic drive. Resident alphabeta T cells in normal human skin are also sequenced, complicating scalp TCR repertoire analysis, unlike mouse skin dominated by gammadelta T cells.

The sample comprised CD4+ Tregs sorted from blood. The V and J segments used are TRBV5-5 and TRBJ2-7, with TRBD2 tentatively as D gene (6 bases match). The clonotype originates from a human donor with alopecia areata. The CDR3 here reads CASSLAYSGVQEREQYF. The nucleotide sequence is given as TGTGCCAGCAGCTTGGCGTACTCGGGAGTTCAAGAACGCGAGCAGTACTTC.